In its sample, the clone carrying this T cell receptor beta chain was seen many times. The data were taken from a study of molecular identifiers for immune sequencing clone quantification. Study summary: Four portions were sequenced after RNA from approximately 20,000 or 98,000 naive CD8 cells was split five ways in replicates.

TCRdb reprocessed the PCR reads with MiXCR, giving one entry per CDR3 protein. The table records 60,000 to 70,000 distinct CDR3 sequences, 15% to 20% of them present only once. CDR3 size: 15 residues. From germline, CDR1 is SNHLY and CDR2 FYNNEI. Trimming pared 4 bases from V and 2 bases from J, leaving 13 bases between. CD8+CD4-CCR7+CD45RA+ sorting gave the naive CD8 T cells. The sample was naive CD8+ T cells from blood, with Jurkat cell RNA spiked in. The sample's subset: FACS-sorted CD8+CD4-CCR7+CD45RA+ naive T cells. The chain employs TRBV2 and TRBJ2-3, with D unclear. The receptor was derived from a human donor in good health. Some libraries in this study had Jurkat cell RNA spiked in. Here the CDR3 reads CASSAVSTYTDTQYF. The CDR3 DNA sequence: TGTGCCAGCAGTGCAGTCTCCACCTACACAGATACGCAGTATTTT.